The 31 T cell receptor beta chains reported below all come from one sample, sequenced in a study of blood T cell repertoires in COVID-19. This table comes from immunoSEQ multiplex PCR, and its TCRdb copy is limited to in-frame clones, with some not included. The data show 150,000 to 200,000 clones, roughly four fifths seen once. The sequenced sample was peripheral blood. Every receptor here comes from a woman in her thirties with acute or convalescent COVID-19.

This chain uses TRBV5-1 with TRBJ2-7; 7 nucleotides match TRBD2. The CDR3 spans 17 residues. V lost 0 bases, J lost 5 bases, and 14 bases stayed unmatched. From germline, CDR1 is SGHRS and CDR2 YFSETQ. CDR3 in DNA: TGCGCCAGCAGCTTGGAACTGCGGGGGAGAGAGGTGGACGAGCAGTACTTC. This codes for CASSLELRGREVDEQYF.

This clone has a handful of counts. The gene calls are TRBV9 and TRBJ2-1; possible D gene TRBD2, 6 bases. Germline V CDR1 and CDR2: SGDLS, YYNGEE. V was clipped by 0 bases and J by 5 bases, with 15 bases between them. The CDR3 length is 16 residues. The CDR3 loop is CASSVEVYGGNNEQFF. The CDR3 nucleotides are TGTGCCAGCAGCGTAGAGGTGTACGGGGGAAACAATGAGCAGTTCTTC.

In nucleotides, the CDR3 is TGTGCCAGCAAATCGCACTGGGGACTGGTGAACACCGGGGAGCTGTTTTTT. This translates into CASKSHWGLVNTGELFF. V usage is TRBV7-2 and J usage is TRBJ2-2; possibly TRBD2 for D (6 bases). This CDR3 is built from 17 residues. Trimming cost V 7 bases and J 1 base, with 19 bases left between them. CDR1 is SGHTA and CDR2 is FQGNSA in the germline V gene.

The table lists this clone with a few counts. The V call is TRBV29-1, the J call TRBJ2-1; unclear D gene. This CDR3 is built from 13 residues. Deletions cut 4 bases from V and 10 bases from J, with 17 bases between. Germline V CDR1 and CDR2: SQVTM, ANQGSEA. CDR3 amino acids: CSVVPDRTQEQFF. The DNA of the CDR3 is TGCAGCGTTGTTCCAGATCGAACCCAAGAGCAGTTCTTC.

This sequence joins TRBV14 and TRBJ2-2, with TRBD1 matching over 7 bases. The V gene's germline CDR1 is SGHDN and CDR2 FVKESK. The CDR3 is made up of 13 amino acids. Trimming took 4 bases from V and 8 from J; bases not matched to a gene: 4. The CDR3 protein is CASSRDSLGELFF. In DNA form, the CDR3 reads TGTGCCAGCAGCCGGGACAGCCTAGGGGAGCTGTTTTTT.

This clone is a singleton in its sample. This rearrangement joins TRBV12-3 or TRBV12-4 to TRBJ2-1; D remains unclear. The CDR3 runs 12 residues. V was trimmed by 6 bases and J by 5 bases, leaving 8 bases between them. CDR3 region: CASSPTDNEQFF. CDR3 coding DNA: TGTGCCAGCAGCCCGACTGACAATGAGCAGTTCTTC.

This clone was picked up a small number of times. This sequence joins TRBV5-1 and TRBJ2-3; 8 nucleotides line up with TRBD1. CDR1 SGHRS and CDR2 YFSETQ come from the germline V gene. There are 16 residues in the CDR3. V shed 0 bases, J shed 4 bases, and the junction held 7 bases outside the gene matches. CDR3 nucleotides: TGCGCCAGCAGCTTGGCCCTTCGACAGGGGCCAGATACGCAGTATTTT. Protein product: CASSLALRQGPDTQYF.

The rearrangement uses TRBV6-4 and TRBJ2-1, with D possibly TRBD1 on 6 matching bases. Germline V lookup: CDR1 MRHNA, CDR2 SNTAGT. The ends were cut back, 7 bases at V and 0 bases at J, with 10 bases in the middle. The CDR3 runs to 14 residues. The CDR3 here is CASKTDSSYNEQFF. The CDR3 nucleotides read TGTGCCAGCAAGACGGACAGCTCCTACAATGAGCAGTTCTTC.

The rearrangement joins TRBV4-2 to TRBJ1-2, with unresolved D. The CDR3 length is 14 residues. The ends were cut back, 0 bases at V and 6 bases at J, with 11 bases in the middle. Germline V CDR1 and CDR2: LGHNA, YNFKEQ. The CDR3 spells CASSQETGGHGYTF. Written as DNA, the CDR3 is TGTGCCAGCAGCCAAGAGACGGGAGGTCATGGCTACACCTTC.

The rearrangement joins TRBV11-2 to TRBJ1-4, with 11 bases that match TRBD1. The length of the CDR3 is 16 residues. V shed 5 bases, J shed 4 bases, and the junction held 6 bases outside the gene matches. From germline, CDR1 is SGHAT and CDR2 FQNNGV. The CDR3: CASSPGTGGLNEKLFF. CDR3 coding DNA: TGTGCCAGCAGCCCCGGGACAGGGGGACTTAATGAAAAACTGTTTTTT.

The rearrangement uses TRBV27 and TRBJ1-2, with 7 bases matching TRBD1. CDR1 MNHEY and CDR2 SMNVEV come from the germline V gene (reference sequence). Trimming cost V 2 bases and J 7 bases; bases outside gene matches: 13. The CDR3 is 16 amino acids. The CDR3 spells CASSLGGGRGRIGYTF. The CDR3, as DNA: TGTGCCAGCAGTTTAGGAGGGGGTAGGGGGCGGATTGGCTACACCTTC.

V usage is TRBV3-1 (or the pseudogene TRBV3-2) and J usage is TRBJ2-1; perhaps TRBD2 as D (6 bases). Trimming removed 7 bases at V and 10 bases at J, with 17 bases between. The CDR3 totals 13 residues. The V gene's germline CDR1 is LGHDT and CDR2 YNNKEL (reference sequence). Here the CDR3 DNA reads TGTGCCAGCACCGAATTCCCCGCGGGGGAGCAGTTCTTC. It encodes CASTEFPAGEQFF.

The gene calls are TRBV9 and TRBJ2-1, with D maybe TRBD1 (7 bases). CDR3 length equals 14 residues. Trimming stripped 3 bases from V and 7 bases from J, with 14 bases between. In germline, CDR1 is SGDLS, CDR2 YYNGEE. CDR3 residues: CASSAGAGGNEQFF. The CDR3 DNA reads TGTGCCAGCAGCGCGGGGGCAGGGGGAAATGAGCAGTTCTTC.

Comment on this clone: An end of the junction does not agree with germline; a read error may underlie this. The chain has TRBV7-7 and TRBJ2-5; 7 bases map to TRBD1. Per the germline V gene, CDR1 is SSHAT and CDR2 is FNYEAQ (reference sequence). The CDR3 loop spans 14 amino acids. This chain's CDR3 is CASSLDRDGETQYF. The CDR3 coding sequence is TGTGCTAGCAGCTTAGACAGGGATGGCGAGACCCAGTACTTC.

Only one count was recorded for this clone. The V gene is TRBV12-5, the J gene TRBJ1-4; 9 bases match TRBD1. CDR1 and CDR2 (germline): LGHNT, FRNRAP. CDR3 length equals 15 residues. V was clipped by 1 base and J by 4 bases; unmatched bases: 1. As DNA, the CDR3 is TGTGCTAGTGGTTTGGCGGGACAGGGTAATGAAAAACTGTTTTTT. It yields the protein CASGLAGQGNEKLFF.

The chain uses TRBV6-5 and TRBJ2-7; 9 bases line up with TRBD2. The junction had 6 bases not matched to a gene; V was cut back by 4 bases and J by 5 bases. CDR1 and CDR2 (germline): MNHEY, SVGAGI. CDR3 length: 14 amino acids. The CDR3 sequence: CASSSRLAVHEQYF. CDR3 nucleotide sequence: TGTGCCAGCAGTTCCCGACTAGCGGTCCACGAGCAGTACTTC.

The rearrangement joins TRBV5-6 to TRBJ2-3; D unresolved. Per the germline V gene, CDR1 is SGHDT and CDR2 is YYEEEE. The CDR3 is 13 amino acids. Trimming cost V 0 bases and J 4 bases, with 6 bases left between them. The CDR3 sequence is CASSLATADTQYF. The CDR3, as DNA: TGTGCCAGCAGCTTGGCTACAGCAGATACGCAGTATTTT.

In this sample, this clone turned up once. The gene calls are TRBV7-2 and TRBJ2-3; a possible D gene is TRBD2 (7 bases). Germline assignment: CDR1 SGHTA and CDR2 FQGNSA. The V gene lost 8 bases and the J gene lost 4 bases, with 22 bases spanning the gap. This CDR3 region has 16 residues. The CDR3 here is CASGGGVASFADTQYF. CDR3 in DNA: TGTGCCAGCGGGGGGGGCGTGGCAAGCTTTGCAGATACGCAGTATTTT.

The gene calls are TRBV6-2 or TRBV6-3 and TRBJ1-2; D gene ambiguous. Germline V CDR1 and CDR2: MNHEY, SVGEGT. V gave up 5 bases and J gave up 3 bases, with 10 bases separating them. There are 13 residues in the CDR3. CDR3 in DNA: TGTGCCAGCAGTCAACAGAATTACTATGGCTACACCTTC. Residues: CASSQQNYYGYTF.

The J gene is TRBJ1-1, the V gene TRBV5-1; maybe TRBD1 (6 bases). Per germline, CDR1 SGHRS and CDR2 YFSETQ. With 4 bases removed from V and 0 bases from J, the gap between germline ends came to 13 bases. The CDR3 is 15 residues long. CDR3 in amino acids: CASSNPQGLNTEAFF. DNA of the CDR3: TGCGCCAGCAGCAACCCACAGGGTCTGAACACTGAAGCTTTCTTT.

The rearrangement joins TRBV20-1 to TRBJ2-7; 8 nucleotides match TRBD1. After removal of 6 bases from V and 6 bases from J, the junction contained 4 bases not matched to a gene. This CDR3 is 11 amino acids long. Germline V gives CDR1 DFQATT, CDR2 SNEGSKA (reference sequence). The chain's CDR3 is CSAPTGGEQYF. The CDR3 DNA reads as TGCAGTGCCCCAACAGGGGGCGAGCAGTACTTC.

This rearrangement joins TRBV12-3 or TRBV12-4 to TRBJ2-1; TRBD2 might be the D (6 bases). This CDR3 is 12 amino acids long. Trimming removed 6 bases from V and 6 bases from J, with 9 bases in between. The CDR3 region has the DNA TGTGCCAGCAGAGGGACTGGCAATGAGCAGTTCTTC. Its protein is CASRGTGNEQFF.

The V call is TRBV28, the J call TRBJ2-2; 12 nucleotides match TRBD2. This CDR3 is built from 16 residues. V shed 2 bases, J shed 5 bases, and the junction held 3 bases outside the gene matches. Per germline, CDR1 MDHEN and CDR2 SYDVKM. Here the CDR3 reads CASSLGGLAGTGELFF. CDR3 DNA sequence: TGTGCCAGCAGTTTAGGAGGACTAGCGGGAACCGGGGAGCTGTTTTTT.

The rearrangement links TRBV5-5 to TRBJ2-5; a weak D match, TRBD1 (5 bases). This CDR3 is built from 15 residues. Germline V gene lookup returns CDR1 SGHKS and CDR2 YYEKEE (reference sequence). V gave up 3 bases and J gave up 2 bases, with 14 bases separating them. DNA of the CDR3: TGTGCCAGCAGCTCAAGACAGTCCGTTCAAGAGACCCAGTACTTC. The encoded protein is CASSSRQSVQETQYF.

The chain uses TRBV28 and TRBJ1-1, with D perhaps TRBD1 (6 bases). Trimming stripped 3 bases from V and 0 bases from J, with 11 bases between. In germline, CDR1 is MDHEN, CDR2 SYDVKM. The CDR3 consists of 15 residues. This CDR3 reads CASSFGGGVNTEAFF. CDR3 DNA sequence: TGTGCCAGCAGTTTTGGAGGGGGGGTGAACACTGAAGCTTTCTTT.

This chain uses TRBV5-6 with TRBJ1-1; no firm D call. This CDR3 has 14 residues. V was clipped by 2 bases and J by 0 bases, with 8 bases between them. The germline V gene encodes CDR1 SGHDT and CDR2 YYEEEE. The CDR3 DNA reads as TGTGCCAGCAGCTTTTTTAACATGAACACTGAAGCTTTCTTT. Translating gives CASSFFNMNTEAFF.

This clone showed up just once. The chain couples TRBV5-1 to TRBJ1-1; D gene ambiguous. Between the trimmed V and J ends, which lost 2 bases and 3 bases, there was a span of 11 bases. Looked up from germline, CDR1 is SGHRS and CDR2 is YFSETQ. The CDR3 has 14 amino acids. In DNA, the CDR3 is TGCGCCAGCAGCTTAAACCTCGGAGACACTGAAGCTTTCTTT. Translating gives CASSLNLGDTEAFF.

The gene calls are TRBV7-3 and TRBJ2-2; D is unresolved. This CDR3 has 14 residues. Germline V CDR1 and CDR2: SGHTA, FQGTGA. Trimming took 2 bases from V and 4 from J, leaving 8 bases between them. CDR3 sequence reads: CASSLSGRTGELFF. The CDR3 DNA reads as TGTGCCAGCAGCTTATCTGGCCGCACCGGGGAGCTGTTTTTT.

The chain couples TRBV7-2 to TRBJ1-2; D is perhaps TRBD1 (6 bases). This CDR3 comprises 13 residues. Trimming left V 5 bases short and J 7 bases short, with 14 bases between. Germline CDR1 reads SGHTA; CDR2 reads FQGNSA. This CDR3 reads CASSLGGARGYTF. The CDR3 bases are TGTGCCAGCAGCCTGGGGGGGGCGCGTGGCTACACCTTC.

The chain links TRBV5-1 to TRBJ2-7; tentatively, D is TRBD1 (5 bases). The V gene's germline CDR1 is SGHRS and CDR2 YFSETQ. The CDR3 has 15 amino acids. Trimming removed 0 bases from V and 2 bases from J, with 12 bases in between. The chain's CDR3 is CASSLGQTSPYEQYF. The CDR3 nucleotides are TGCGCCAGCAGCTTGGGACAGACCTCGCCCTACGAGCAGTACTTC.

The rearrangement joins TRBV6-5 to TRBJ1-6, with 9 bases lining up with TRBD1. CDR1 is MNHEY, CDR2 SVGAGI, per germline. V lost 5 bases to trimming and J lost 7 bases; unmatched junction nucleotides: 3. There are 14 residues in the CDR3. The CDR3 loop is CASSLDRGNSPLHF. The CDR3 DNA sequence: TGTGCCAGCAGTCTCGACAGGGGGAATTCACCCCTCCACTTT.